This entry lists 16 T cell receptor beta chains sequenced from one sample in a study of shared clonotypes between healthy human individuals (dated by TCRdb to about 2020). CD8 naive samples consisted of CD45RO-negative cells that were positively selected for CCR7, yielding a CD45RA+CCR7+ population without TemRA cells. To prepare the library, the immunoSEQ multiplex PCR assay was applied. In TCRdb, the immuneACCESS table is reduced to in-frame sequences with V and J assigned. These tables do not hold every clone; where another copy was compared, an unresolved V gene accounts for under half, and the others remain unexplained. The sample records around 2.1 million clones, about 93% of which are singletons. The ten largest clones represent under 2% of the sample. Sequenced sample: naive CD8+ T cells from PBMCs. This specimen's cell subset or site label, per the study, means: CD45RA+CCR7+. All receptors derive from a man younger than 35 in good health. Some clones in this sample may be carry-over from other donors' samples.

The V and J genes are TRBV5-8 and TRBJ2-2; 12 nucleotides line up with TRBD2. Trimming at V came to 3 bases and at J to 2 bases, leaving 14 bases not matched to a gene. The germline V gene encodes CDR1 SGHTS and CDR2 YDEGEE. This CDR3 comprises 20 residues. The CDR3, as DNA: TGTGCCAGCAGCTATCGAAGGGCTAGCGGGAGGGCGGATAACACCGGGGAGCTGTTTTTT. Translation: CASSYRRASGRADNTGELFF.

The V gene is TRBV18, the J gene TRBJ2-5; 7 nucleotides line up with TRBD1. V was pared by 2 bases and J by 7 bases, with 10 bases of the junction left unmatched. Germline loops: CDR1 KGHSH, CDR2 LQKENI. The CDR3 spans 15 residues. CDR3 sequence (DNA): TGTGCCAGCTCACCATATAGGGGGCAGCGAGGGACCCAGTACTTC. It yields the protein CASSPYRGQRGTQYF. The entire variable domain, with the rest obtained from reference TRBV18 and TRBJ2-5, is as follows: NAGVMQNPRHLVRRRGQEARLRCSPMKGHSHVYWYRQLPEEGLKFMVYLQKENIIDESGMPKERFSAEFPKEGPSILRIQQVVRGDSAAYFCASSPYRGQRGTQYFGPGTRLLVL.

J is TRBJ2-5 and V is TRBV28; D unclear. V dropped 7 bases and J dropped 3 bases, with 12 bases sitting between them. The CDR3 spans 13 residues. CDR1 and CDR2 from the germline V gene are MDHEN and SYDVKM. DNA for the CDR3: TGTGCCAGCAACCCCCGTAGGGAAGAGACCCAGTACTTC. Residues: CASNPRREETQYF.

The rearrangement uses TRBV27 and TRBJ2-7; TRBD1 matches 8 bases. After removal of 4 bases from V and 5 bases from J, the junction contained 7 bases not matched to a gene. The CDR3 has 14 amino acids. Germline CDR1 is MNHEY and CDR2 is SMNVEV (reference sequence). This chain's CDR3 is CASSWLQTGDEQYF. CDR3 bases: TGTGCCAGCAGTTGGCTCCAGACAGGGGACGAGCAGTACTTC.

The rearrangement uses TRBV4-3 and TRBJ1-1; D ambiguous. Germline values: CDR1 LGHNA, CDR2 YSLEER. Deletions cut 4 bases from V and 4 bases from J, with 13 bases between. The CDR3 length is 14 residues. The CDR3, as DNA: TGCGCCAGCAGCCCAGACCGGCGGGGCACTGAAGCTTTCTTT. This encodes CASSPDRRGTEAFF.

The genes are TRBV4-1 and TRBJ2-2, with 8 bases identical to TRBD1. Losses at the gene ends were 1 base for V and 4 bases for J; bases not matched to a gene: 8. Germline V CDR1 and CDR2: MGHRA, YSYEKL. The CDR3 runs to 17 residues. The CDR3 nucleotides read TGCGCCAGCAGCCAAGGGGACAGGTTGGACCTCACCGGGGAGCTGTTTTTT. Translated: CASSQGDRLDLTGELFF.

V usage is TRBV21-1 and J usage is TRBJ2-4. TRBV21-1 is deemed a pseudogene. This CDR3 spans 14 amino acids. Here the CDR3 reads CASGCRLAKNIQYF. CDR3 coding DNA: TGTGCCAGCGGGTGCAGATTAGCCAAAAACATTCAGTACTTC.

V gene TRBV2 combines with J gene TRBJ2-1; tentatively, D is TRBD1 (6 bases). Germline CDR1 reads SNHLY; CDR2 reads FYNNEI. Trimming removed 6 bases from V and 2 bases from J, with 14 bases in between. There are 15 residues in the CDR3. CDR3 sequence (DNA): TGTGCCAGCAGCGCAGGGGCGGTCCCCTACAATGAGCAGTTCTTC. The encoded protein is CASSAGAVPYNEQFF.

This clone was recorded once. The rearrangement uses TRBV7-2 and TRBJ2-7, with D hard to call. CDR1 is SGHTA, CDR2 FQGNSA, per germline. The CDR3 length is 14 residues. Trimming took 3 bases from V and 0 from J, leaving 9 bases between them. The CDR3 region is CASSFGLGSYEQYF. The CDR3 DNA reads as TGTGCCAGCAGCTTCGGGCTAGGCTCCTACGAGCAGTACTTC.

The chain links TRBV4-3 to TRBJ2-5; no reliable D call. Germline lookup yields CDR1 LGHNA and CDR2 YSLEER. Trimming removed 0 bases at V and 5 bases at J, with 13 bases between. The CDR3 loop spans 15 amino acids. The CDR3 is CASSQDPGGWETQYF. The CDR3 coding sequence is TGCGCCAGCAGCCAAGATCCCGGTGGGTGGGAGACCCAGTACTTC.

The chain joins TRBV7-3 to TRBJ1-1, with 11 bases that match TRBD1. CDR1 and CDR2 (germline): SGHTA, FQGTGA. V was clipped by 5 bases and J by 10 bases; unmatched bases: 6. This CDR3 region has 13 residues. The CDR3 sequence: CASSPGQGAAAFF. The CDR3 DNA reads TGTGCCAGCAGCCCCGGACAGGGGGCAGCAGCTTTCTTT.

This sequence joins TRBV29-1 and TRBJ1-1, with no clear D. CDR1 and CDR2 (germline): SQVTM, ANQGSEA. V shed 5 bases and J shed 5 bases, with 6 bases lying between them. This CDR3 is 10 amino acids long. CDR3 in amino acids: CSVIGTEAFF. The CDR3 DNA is TGCAGCGTTATAGGGACTGAAGCTTTCTTT.

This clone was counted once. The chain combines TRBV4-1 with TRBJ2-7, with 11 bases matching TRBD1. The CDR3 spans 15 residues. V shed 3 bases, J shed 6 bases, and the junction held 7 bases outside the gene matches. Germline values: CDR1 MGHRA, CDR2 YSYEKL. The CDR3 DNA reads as TGCGCCAGCAGCCACGCCGGGACAGGGGGTTTCGAGCAGTACTTC. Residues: CASSHAGTGGFEQYF.

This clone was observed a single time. The chain's CDR3 is CASSLEVLPYTEAFF. CDR3 bases: TGTGCCAGCAGCTTGGAGGTGCTTCCATACACTGAAGCTTTCTTT. The chain is built from TRBV5-5 and TRBJ1-1; no definite D call. CDR1 SGHKS and CDR2 YYEKEE come from the germline V gene (reference sequence). The CDR3 spans 15 residues. V dropped 0 bases and J dropped 3 bases, with 12 bases sitting between them.

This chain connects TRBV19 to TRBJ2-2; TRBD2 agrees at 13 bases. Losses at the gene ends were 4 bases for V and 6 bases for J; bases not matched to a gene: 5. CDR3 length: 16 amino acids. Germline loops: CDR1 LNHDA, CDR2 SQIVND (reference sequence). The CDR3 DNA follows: TGTGCCAGTAGTAGGACTAGCGGGAGCGTACCCGGGGAGCTGTTTTTT. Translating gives CASSRTSGSVPGELFF.

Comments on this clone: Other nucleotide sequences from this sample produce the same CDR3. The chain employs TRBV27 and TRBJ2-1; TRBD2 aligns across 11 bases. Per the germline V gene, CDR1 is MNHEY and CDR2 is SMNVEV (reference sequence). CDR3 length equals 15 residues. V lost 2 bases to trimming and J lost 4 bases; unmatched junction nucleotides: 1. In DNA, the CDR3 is TGTGCCAGCAGTTTAATAGCGGGAGGGTACAATGAGCAGTTCTTC. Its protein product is CASSLIAGGYNEQFF.